The present entry profiles one TCR beta chain with its context. The sample comes from a study of Ad26.COV2.S vaccination and SARS-CoV-2 variants. Treatment specified: 15 to 20 received Ad26.COV2.S at low or high dose, single or two shots; about 5 received placebo; per-sample allocation not given. All samples were drawn on day 63, counting from the first vaccine or placebo injection. The table came from immunoSEQ multiplex PCR; TCRdb's copy has only in-frame clones and leaves some out. The sample yields about 440,000 clones, around 90% seen once. Germline V gene lookup returns CDR1 SGDLS and CDR2 YYNGEE. CDR3 length: 15 residues. V was clipped by 2 bases and J by 8 bases, with 16 bases between them.

This chain links TRBV9 with TRBJ1-4; D gene ambiguous. This TCR was recovered from a person between 18 and 59 years old who received the Ad26.COV2.S COVID-19 vaccine or a placebo. The sequenced sample was peripheral blood, obtained in a trial of Ad26.COV2.S vaccine versus placebo. In DNA form, the CDR3 reads TGTGCCAGCAGCGTTTCGAACGGCGCGCGGGAAAAACTGTTTTTT. This gives the protein CASSVSNGAREKLFF.